This is a list of T cell receptor beta chains from one sample in a study of HIV-infected patients and healthy controls. TCRdb processed the 5' RACE reads anew with MiXCR; each CDR3 protein has one entry. The table shows 15,000 to 20,000 distinct CDR3 sequences, with 9% to 10% occurring only once. Sequencing was performed on blood. Receptor source: an adult in good health. Both conserved end residues are part of each CDR3. Each record gives: CDR3 length, J gene, V gene, clone size, D gene, CDR3 DNA, CDR3 protein. The D gene is left open where the match is weak. A clone size is listed for some rows: how often the clone was seen (once, few, many), or a class if it is expanded.

cdr3_length: 17; j_call: TRBJ2-1; v_call: TRBV3-1; clone_size: medium-sized; d_call: TRBD2; cdr3_nt: TGTGCCAGCAGCCAAGCCCAGACTAGCGGGCCTTACAATGAGCAGTTCTTC; cdr3_aa: CASSQAQTSGPYNEQFF
cdr3_length: 13; j_call: TRBJ2-5; v_call: TRBV29-1; clone_size: many; d_call: TRBD2; cdr3_nt: TGCAGCGTTTCCCTAGCGGCACAAGAGACCCAGTACTTC; cdr3_aa: CSVSLAAQETQYF
cdr3_length: 16; j_call: TRBJ2-2; v_call: TRBV7-8; clone_size: many; d_call: .; cdr3_nt: TGTGCCAGCAGCTCCTTAGGGGCCGGGAGCACCGGGGAGCTGTTTTTT; cdr3_aa: CASSSLGAGSTGELFF
cdr3_length: 16; j_call: TRBJ2-1; v_call: TRBV2; clone_size: .; d_call: .; cdr3_nt: TGTGCCACCGGCAGGATCCAGCGATCGTCCTACAATGAGCAGTTCTTC; cdr3_aa: CATGRIQRSSYNEQFF
cdr3_length: 13; j_call: TRBJ1-1; v_call: TRBV10-1; clone_size: many; d_call: .; cdr3_nt: TGCGCTGTCTCACCTTCAGGGTCCACTGAAGCTTTCTTT; cdr3_aa: CAVSPSGSTEAFF
cdr3_length: 15; j_call: TRBJ1-2; v_call: TRBV6-5; clone_size: .; d_call: TRBD1; cdr3_nt: TGTGCCAGCAGTTCCACGGGACAGGGGGACTATGGCTACACCTTC; cdr3_aa: CASSSTGQGDYGYTF
cdr3_length: 17; j_call: TRBJ1-2; v_call: TRBV5-4; clone_size: many; d_call: TRBD1; cdr3_nt: TGTGCCAGCAGCTTGACCAACAGGGGGCGAGTGAACTATGGCTACACCTTC; cdr3_aa: CASSLTNRGRVNYGYTF
cdr3_length: 13; j_call: TRBJ1-1; v_call: TRBV12-3/TRBV12-4; clone_size: many; d_call: .; cdr3_nt: TGTGCCAGCAGTTTAGGGTCGAACACTGAAGCTTTCTTT; cdr3_aa: CASSLGSNTEAFF
cdr3_length: 11; j_call: TRBJ2-5; v_call: TRBV27; clone_size: many; d_call: .; cdr3_nt: TGTGCCAGCAAGAAGGAAGAGACCCAGTACTTC; cdr3_aa: CASKKEETQYF
cdr3_length: 17; j_call: TRBJ2-5; v_call: TRBV27; clone_size: few; d_call: .; cdr3_nt: TGTGCCAGCAGTCAAAGGGGGGCGGGGAATTGGGAGGAGACCCAGTACTTC; cdr3_aa: CASSQRGAGNWEETQYF
cdr3_length: 14; j_call: TRBJ2-3; v_call: TRBV4-1; clone_size: many; d_call: TRBD2; cdr3_nt: TGCGCCAGCAGAGCAGCGGGAAGTGTGGATACGCAGTATTTT; cdr3_aa: CASRAAGSVDTQYF
cdr3_length: 13; j_call: TRBJ1-3; v_call: TRBV12-3/TRBV12-4; clone_size: many; d_call: .; cdr3_nt: TGTGCCAGCACCCAGGGTTCCGGAAACACCATATATTTT; cdr3_aa: CASTQGSGNTIYF
cdr3_length: 15; j_call: TRBJ1-4; v_call: TRBV6-1; clone_size: .; d_call: .; cdr3_nt: TGTGCCAGCAGTGCCATAGACACTCGCGGAGAAAAACTGTTTTTT; cdr3_aa: CASSAIDTRGEKLFF
cdr3_length: 15; j_call: TRBJ2-1; v_call: TRBV7-2; clone_size: medium-sized; d_call: .; cdr3_nt: TGTGCCAGCAGCCCGCCCGGGAGCTCCTACAATGAGCAGTTCTTC; cdr3_aa: CASSPPGSSYNEQFF
cdr3_length: 16; j_call: TRBJ2-3; v_call: TRBV5-4; clone_size: .; d_call: TRBD2; cdr3_nt: TGTGCCAGCACCTTAGGACTAGCGGGAGGCACAGATACGCAGTATTTT; cdr3_aa: CASTLGLAGGTDTQYF
cdr3_length: 13; j_call: TRBJ1-5; v_call: TRBV6-1; clone_size: few; d_call: .; cdr3_nt: TGTGCCAGCAGTGAAGCGGAGAGTCAGCCCCAGCATTTT; cdr3_aa: CASSEAESQPQHF
cdr3_length: 15; j_call: TRBJ1-1; v_call: TRBV24-1; clone_size: many; d_call: .; cdr3_nt: TGTGCCACCAGTGATTCGGGCAGGGGGAACACTGAAGCTTTCTTT; cdr3_aa: CATSDSGRGNTEAFF